These 26 T cell receptor beta chains share one sample of origin, sequenced in a study of brain T cells in children with intractable seizures. Only in-frame clones appear in the TCRdb table, and some are missing; sequencing was by immunoSEQ multiplex PCR. The sample carries around 44,000 clones, approximately 92% recorded once. The input for sequencing was peripheral blood, taken at surgery. These receptor sequences come from a girl between 2 and 10 years old with tuberous sclerosis and intractable seizures.

Written as DNA, the CDR3 is TGTGCCACCGAGGGGGCGCTGGGAACTGAAGCTTTCTTT. This sequence encodes CATEGALGTEAFF. The chain combines TRBV24-1 with TRBJ1-1; the match to TRBD1 covers 7 bases. The CDR3 has 13 residues. Germline trimming cut 9 bases from V and 5 bases from J; bases unmatched to any gene: 8. Per the germline V gene, CDR1 is KGHDR and CDR2 is SFDVKD.

CDR3 protein: CASGLGSGSNEQYF. The CDR3 region has the DNA TGTGCTAGTGGTTTGGGTTCAGGGAGCAACGAGCAGTACTTC. This chain joins TRBV12-5 and TRBJ2-7; D possibly matches TRBD1 or TRBD2 (5 bases each). V lost 1 base to trimming and J lost 5 bases, with 12 bases between them. The CDR3 contains 14 residues. Germline V gives CDR1 LGHNT, CDR2 FRNRAP.

This clone was counted between two and nine times. The chain carries TRBV10-2 and TRBJ1-6, with 10 bases fitting TRBD1. This CDR3 is 15 amino acids long. After removal of 3 bases from V and 10 bases from J, the junction contained 6 bases not matched to a gene. The germline gives CDR1 WSHSY, CDR2 SAAADI. This CDR3 reads CASSEEDRGVSPLHF. The CDR3 region has the DNA TGCGCCAGCAGTGAAGAGGACAGGGGGGTCTCACCCCTCCACTTT.

J is TRBJ1-5 and V is TRBV6-5, with D hard to call. This CDR3 is built from 15 residues. CDR1 is MNHEY and CDR2 is SVGAGI in the germline V gene. V was pared by 0 bases and J by 2 bases, with 8 bases between. CDR3 residues: CASSYSREGNQPQHF. CDR3 coding DNA: TGTGCCAGCAGTTACTCGAGGGAGGGCAATCAGCCCCAGCATTTT.

The sample holds one count of this clone. The CDR3 loop is CASSDRDRRRATNEKLFF. CDR3 bases: TGTGCCAGCAGTGACCGGGACAGAAGACGAGCAACTAATGAAAAACTGTTTTTT. The chain is built from TRBV6-1 and TRBJ1-4; 7 positions match TRBD1. Germline V lookup: CDR1 MNHNS, CDR2 SASEGT. The junction had 10 bases not matched to a gene; V was cut back by 3 bases and J by 0 bases. The CDR3 is made up of 18 amino acids.

The CDR3, as DNA: TGTGCCAGCAGCCATACCTCCGTGCAGTATTTT. Translation: CASSHTSVQYF. This chain links TRBV3-1 (or the pseudogene TRBV3-2) with TRBJ2-3; D remains unclear. Trimming took 3 bases from V and 11 from J, leaving 9 bases between them. The length of the CDR3 is 11 residues. The germline V gene has CDR1 LGHDT and CDR2 YNNKEL (reference sequence).

V gene TRBV10-3 combines with J gene TRBJ2-4, with D hard to call. The CDR3 length is 15 residues. CDR1 is ENHRY and CDR2 is SYGVKD in the germline V gene. V lost 0 bases and J lost 0, with 6 bases in between. The chain's CDR3 is CAISESGVAKNIQYF. CDR3 nucleotide sequence: TGTGCCATCAGTGAGTCCGGAGTAGCCAAAAACATTCAGTACTTC.

CDR3 amino acids: CASSEGGRGLGYTF. CDR3 DNA: TGTGCCAGCAGTGAAGGGGGCAGGGGCCTGGGCTACACCTTC. The chain carries TRBV6-1 and TRBJ1-2; maybe TRBD1 (6 bases). Per germline, CDR1 MNHNS and CDR2 SASEGT. The CDR3 runs to 14 residues. V gave up 1 base and J gave up 8 bases, with 14 bases separating them.

J is TRBJ2-3 and V is TRBV7-3; TRBD1 might be the D (6 bases). V lost 3 bases, J lost 0 bases, and 10 bases lay in between. Germline V lookup: CDR1 SGHTA, CDR2 FQGTGA. The CDR3 extends over 15 amino acids. In DNA, the CDR3 is TGTGCCAGCAGCTTGACAGGAGCCAGCACAGATACGCAGTATTTT. Translated, it gives CASSLTGASTDTQYF.

CDR3 region: CASSPPDSLRTAFF. The CDR3 DNA reads TGTGCCAGCAGCCCTCCCGACAGCCTCAGGACGGCTTTCTTT. The genes are TRBV5-4 and TRBJ1-1; tentative D call: TRBD1 (5 bases). Germline CDR1 is SGHNT and CDR2 is YYREEE (reference sequence). The CDR3 totals 14 residues. Trimming pared 4 bases from V and 11 bases from J, leaving 21 bases between.

The table lists this clone with a few counts. This chain connects TRBV2 to TRBJ2-2, with D perhaps matching TRBD2 (5 bases). This CDR3 contains 13 residues. The ends were cut back, 4 bases at V and 4 bases at J, with 7 bases in the middle. In germline, CDR1 is SNHLY, CDR2 FYNNEI. CDR3 region: CASSATSTGELFF. CDR3 sequence (DNA): TGTGCCAGCAGTGCCACTAGCACCGGGGAGCTGTTTTTT.

The V call is TRBV12-3 or TRBV12-4, the J call TRBJ2-1; the D gene is possibly TRBD1 (5 bases). V dropped 7 bases and J dropped 10 bases, with 14 bases sitting between them. This CDR3 is built from 12 residues. CDR3 sequence reads: CASKFRVGEQFF. DNA of the CDR3: TGTGCCAGCAAGTTCAGGGTGGGGGAGCAGTTCTTC.

A few counts support this clone. This chain joins TRBV5-1 and TRBJ1-3, with D unresolved. CDR1 and CDR2 from the germline V gene are SGHRS and YFSETQ. V was cut by 0 bases and J by 1 base, with 2 bases left in between. CDR3 length: 13 amino acids. The CDR3 protein is CASSLESGNTIYF. CDR3 DNA sequence: TGCGCCAGCAGCTTGGAGTCTGGAAACACCATATATTTT.

This chain connects TRBV24-1 to TRBJ2-1, with TRBD2 identical over 7 bases. The CDR3 extends over 16 amino acids. Germline loops: CDR1 KGHDR, CDR2 SFDVKD. With V trimmed by 4 bases and J by 4 bases, 9 bases remained unmatched. The CDR3, as DNA: TGTGCCACCAGTGACGCGGGAGACAGCCTATACAATGAGCAGTTCTTC. Its translation: CATSDAGDSLYNEQFF.

The gene calls are TRBV7-2 and TRBJ2-1, with 10 positions matching TRBD2. Germline CDR1 is SGHTA and CDR2 is FQGNSA. The CDR3 is made up of 16 amino acids. V lost 4 bases, J lost 4 bases, and 7 bases stayed unmatched. Here the CDR3 reads CASSSSSGGFYNEQFF. The CDR3 DNA reads TGTGCCAGCAGCTCGTCTAGCGGGGGTTTTTACAATGAGCAGTTCTTC.

The chain recombines TRBV29-1 with TRBJ1-2; no clear D gene. The CDR3 has 10 amino acids. CDR1 is SQVTM and CDR2 is ANQGSEA in the germline V gene. With 4 bases removed from V and 7 bases from J, the gap between germline ends came to 7 bases. This CDR3 is CSVGERGYTF. In DNA form, the CDR3 reads TGCAGCGTTGGAGAGCGTGGCTACACCTTC.

V is TRBV11-1 and J is TRBJ2-5; D not resolved. V was trimmed by 0 bases and J by 2 bases, leaving 19 bases between them. The germline CDR1 and CDR2 sequences are SGHAT and FQDESV (reference sequence). This CDR3 has 18 residues. Written as DNA, the CDR3 is TGTGCCAGCAGCTTAGCTACACCAAGCTCCGTGGGGCAAGAGACCCAGTACTTC. Its protein product is CASSLATPSSVGQETQYF.

The chain links TRBV6-7 to TRBJ2-1, with D possibly matching TRBD2 (6 bases). TRBV6-7 is classed as an ORF, of uncertain function. V was shortened by 5 bases and J by 8 bases, with 19 bases between the two germline ends. The CDR3 totals 15 residues. In DNA, the CDR3 is TGTGCCAGCAGTCTTCCCGGGACTCCCACCGATGAGCAGTTCTTC. Amino acids: CASSLPGTPTDEQFF.

The V and J genes are TRBV25-1 and TRBJ2-4; 9 bases align to TRBD1. This CDR3 has 17 residues. V gave up 10 bases and J gave up 3 bases; unmatched junction bases: 16. Germline loops: CDR1 MGHDK, CDR2 SYGVNS. The CDR3 protein is CATHREDRGFDKNIQYF. CDR3 bases: TGTGCCACCCACCGGGAGGACAGGGGTTTCGACAAAAACATTCAGTACTTC.

This rearrangement joins TRBV5-1 to TRBJ1-6, with unresolved D. V lost 5 bases, J lost 7 bases, and 13 bases lay in between. CDR1 is SGHRS and CDR2 is YFSETQ in the germline V gene. The CDR3 sequence is 14 residues long. CDR3 sequence reads: CASRSSSLNSPLHF. CDR3 DNA: TGCGCCAGCAGATCCAGCAGCCTCAATTCACCCCTCCACTTT.

This chain uses TRBV6-5 with TRBJ2-7; no clear D gene. The germline V and J ends were trimmed by 8 bases and 2 bases, with 16 bases remaining between them. The germline V gene has CDR1 MNHEY and CDR2 SVGAGI. CDR3 size: 14 residues. In DNA, the CDR3 is TGTGCCAGCGCAAAAAAAATGGGTCCCTACGAGCAGTACTTC. Its protein is CASAKKMGPYEQYF.

There are a few counts of this clone. The V and J genes are TRBV2 and TRBJ1-1, with a tentative D call TRBD1 (5 bases). The germline gives CDR1 SNHLY, CDR2 FYNNEI. This CDR3 region has 11 residues. V was trimmed by 10 bases and J by 10 bases, leaving 16 bases between them. The CDR3 DNA sequence: TGTGCCACTTACAGCCAGGGCGTAGCTTTCTTT. It yields the protein CATYSQGVAFF. Full variable domain (missing parts from reference TRBV2 and TRBJ1-1): EPEVTQTPSHQVTQMGQEVILRCVPISNHLYFYWYRQILGQKVEFLVSFYNNEISEKSEIFDDQFSVERPDGSNFTLKIRSTKLEDSAMYFCATYSQGVAFFGQGTRLTVV.

This clone has a single count. The gene calls are TRBV7-9 and TRBJ1-5, with D maybe TRBD1 (6 bases). In germline, CDR1 is SEHNR, CDR2 FQNEAQ (reference sequence). There are 14 residues in the CDR3. Trimming left V 5 bases short and J 7 bases short, with 15 bases between. CDR3 sequence reads: CASSDQQGGQPQHF. CDR3 bases: TGTGCCAGCAGCGATCAACAGGGCGGCCAGCCCCAGCATTTT.

This clone was counted once. The rearrangement joins TRBV6-5 to TRBJ2-5; weak D call: TRBD2 (5 bases). This CDR3 has 13 residues. Germline V lookup: CDR1 MNHEY, CDR2 SVGAGI. V lost 6 bases to trimming and J lost 2 bases, with 10 bases between them. CDR3 bases: TGTGCCAGCAGCCGGGGATATCAAGAGACCCAGTACTTC. Translation gives CASSRGYQETQYF.

The chain joins TRBV7-9 to TRBJ2-7, with D perhaps assigned TRBD1 or TRBD2 (5 bases each). V lost 5 bases, J lost 1 base, and 9 bases lay in between. Germline V lookup: CDR1 SEHNR, CDR2 FQNEAQ (reference sequence). The CDR3 totals 13 residues. The CDR3 here is CASSRDPSYEQYV. In DNA, the CDR3 is TGTGCCAGCAGCCGGGACCCATCCTACGAGCAGTACGTC.

The rearrangement joins TRBV18 to TRBJ2-1; tentatively, D is TRBD1 or TRBD2 (6 bases each). V shed 3 bases and J shed 5 bases, with 11 bases lying between them. The CDR3 runs 14 residues. The V gene's germline CDR1 is KGHSH and CDR2 LQKENI. The CDR3 sequence is CASSPGGRNNEQFF. The CDR3 bases are TGTGCCAGCTCACCGGGGGGCAGGAACAATGAGCAGTTCTTC.